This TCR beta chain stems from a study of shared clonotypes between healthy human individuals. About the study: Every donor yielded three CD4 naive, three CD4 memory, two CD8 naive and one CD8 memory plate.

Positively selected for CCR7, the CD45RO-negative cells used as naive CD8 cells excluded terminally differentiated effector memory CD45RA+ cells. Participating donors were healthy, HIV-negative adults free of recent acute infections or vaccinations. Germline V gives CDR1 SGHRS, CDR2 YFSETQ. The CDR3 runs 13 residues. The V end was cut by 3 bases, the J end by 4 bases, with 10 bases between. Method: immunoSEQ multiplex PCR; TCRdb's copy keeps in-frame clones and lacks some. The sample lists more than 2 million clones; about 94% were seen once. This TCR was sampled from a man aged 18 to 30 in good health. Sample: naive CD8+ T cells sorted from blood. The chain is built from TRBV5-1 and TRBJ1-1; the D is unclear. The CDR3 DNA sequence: TGCGCCAGCAGCTCGGTTGTGGGCACTGAAGCTTTCTTT. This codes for CASSSVVGTEAFF.